This is a list of T cell receptor beta chains from one sample in a study of preoperative IRX-2 immunotherapy in early breast cancer. The protocol was immunoSEQ multiplex PCR, while the TCRdb copy is restricted to in-frame clones and leaves out a portion. The top ten clones hold roughly 1.5% of a sample with 60,000 or so clones, 94% of them seen once. This specimen was taken from a patient treated with IRX-2 immunotherapy. The origin of the receptors is a human donor with breast cancer. Each CDR3 is given with its conserved first and last residue. Fields, in order: clone size, J gene, V gene, CDR3 protein. Some rows mark clone size as missing; the rest say once, few, many or name a class of expanded clone.

size: NA; J: TRBJ1-5; V: TRBV19; CDR3: CASSGSGILNQPQHF
size: NA; J: TRBJ2-3; V: TRBV18; CDR3: CASSPSPGSYADTQYF
size: NA; J: TRBJ1-2; V: TRBV7-2; CDR3: CASSPNRDRVPGENYGYTF
size: NA; J: TRBJ2-1; V: TRBV7-2; CDR3: CASSLASSSYNEQFF
size: NA; J: TRBJ2-1; V: TRBV30; CDR3: CAWTRMAKPIWFF
size: NA; J: TRBJ2-1; V: TRBV11-2; CDR3: CASSLVPGLGFVNEQFF
size: NA; J: TRBJ2-5; V: TRBV28; CDR3: CASSSNIGGLPETQYF
size: NA; J: NA; V: TRBV18; CDR3: CASSPGMGEQYF
size: NA; J: TRBJ2-7; V: TRBV15; CDR3: CATGPGHYEQYF
size: NA; J: TRBJ1-3; V: TRBV28; CDR3: CASKSGEIRSGNTIYF
size: NA; J: TRBJ2-2; V: TRBV10-3; CDR3: CAISRTGGENTGELFF
size: NA; J: TRBJ1-6; V: TRBV30; CDR3: CAWTGNRADSPLHF
size: NA; J: TRBJ1-4; V: TRBV6-1; CDR3: CASRWTTATNEKLFF
size: once; J: TRBJ2-7; V: TRBV27; CDR3: CASSLSPRVYEQYF
size: NA; J: TRBJ2-2; V: TRBV7-9; CDR3: CASSLPPRTGELFF
size: NA; J: TRBJ1-2; V: TRBV19; CDR3: CASSTLDRLIYGYTF
size: NA; J: TRBJ2-3; V: TRBV5-1; CDR3: CASSLDGRTTSTDTQYF
size: NA; J: TRBJ2-7; V: TRBV28; CDR3: CASRITSGLSYEQYF
size: NA; J: TRBJ1-5; V: TRBV7-2; CDR3: CASSPTTVMVSQPQHF
size: NA; J: TRBJ2-7; V: TRBV18; CDR3: CASSSSGFYEQYF
size: NA; J: TRBJ1-1; V: TRBV4-1; CDR3: CASSQLGQAYTEAFF
size: NA; J: TRBJ2-2; V: TRBV18; CDR3: CASSRDRGNTGELFF
size: NA; J: TRBJ2-5; V: TRBV29-1; CDR3: CSVEAAGQGWGTQYF
size: NA; J: TRBJ1-2; V: TRBV5-1; CDR3: CASSLQGRYGYTF
size: NA; J: TRBJ1-6; V: TRBV4-3; CDR3: CASSQVPTGIFNSPLHF
size: NA; J: TRBJ2-1; V: TRBV4-3; CDR3: CASSFDRNRNEQFF
size: NA; J: TRBJ2-7; V: TRBV5-1; CDR3: CASSTNPGQEQYF
size: NA; J: TRBJ1-5; V: TRBV7-2; CDR3: CASSTVNQPQHF
size: NA; J: TRBJ2-7; V: TRBV27; CDR3: CASSLTGGDLYEQYF
size: NA; J: TRBJ2-1; V: TRBV7-9; CDR3: CASSPALGYEQFF
size: NA; J: TRBJ2-4; V: TRBV28; CDR3: CASSLWGTKNIQYF
size: NA; J: TRBJ1-5; V: TRBV14; CDR3: CASSRYSNQPQHF
size: NA; J: TRBJ2-3; V: TRBV7-6; CDR3: CASSLLAGENTDTQYF
size: NA; J: TRBJ2-7; V: TRBV5-8; CDR3: CASSLTDYEQYF
size: NA; J: TRBJ2-5; V: TRBV30; CDR3: CAWTFTGGETQYF
size: once; J: TRBJ1-5; V: TRBV19; CDR3: CASSLPAGYQPQHF
size: NA; J: TRBJ1-4; V: TRBV29-1; CDR3: CSGVTGGGEKLFF
size: NA; J: TRBJ1-1; V: TRBV7-2; CDR3: CASSFRTGVPTEAFF
size: NA; J: TRBJ2-6; V: TRBV2; CDR3: CASSEALQGSGANVLTF
size: NA; J: TRBJ1-5; V: TRBV10-3; CDR3: CAISEQGEAQPQHF
size: NA; J: TRBJ1-5; V: TRBV15; CDR3: CATGDRGRYQPQHF
size: NA; J: TRBJ2-7; V: TRBV10-3; CDR3: CAISESGYETYEQYF
size: NA; J: TRBJ1-2; V: TRBV27; CDR3: CASSLLRDIRYGYTF
size: NA; J: TRBJ1-1; V: TRBV5-1; CDR3: CASSLGRRENTEAFF
size: once; J: TRBJ1-3; V: TRBV5-1; CDR3: CASSLGSSGNTIYF
size: NA; J: TRBJ1-1; V: TRBV9; CDR3: CASSFGGTEAFF
size: NA; J: TRBJ1-2; V: TRBV12-5; CDR3: CASGSGSRSSDYGYTF
size: NA; J: TRBJ2-5; V: TRBV11-2; CDR3: CASSPTTVWETQYF
size: NA; J: TRBJ1-1; V: TRBV5-1; CDR3: CASSLYGDTEAFF
size: NA; J: TRBJ2-2; V: TRBV18; CDR3: CASSPVTGPGELFF
size: NA; J: TRBJ1-2; V: TRBV7-9; CDR3: CASSLGISYGYTF
size: NA; J: TRBJ1-2; V: TRBV7-9; CDR3: CASSLDGTDANYGYTF
size: NA; J: TRBJ2-2; V: TRBV9; CDR3: CASSVGGQGPFTGELFF